One and the same sample provided the 10 T cell receptor beta chains below, sequenced in a study of T-cell memory formation after mild COVID-19. TCRdb processed the 5' RACE reads anew with MiXCR; each CDR3 protein has one entry. Of 450,000 to 700,000 distinct CDR3 sequences in the sample, approximately 19% were seen once. The sequencing sample was made of PBMCs or a T cell subset sorted from them (not recorded which). These receptors were taken from an adult woman who had mild COVID-19 (a few samples of this study predate the infection). Cell type and time point are not known.

This clonotype was seen only a few times. The chain is built from TRBV6-5 and TRBJ2-7; D unresolved. There are 14 residues in the CDR3. Germline loops: CDR1 MNHEY, CDR2 SVGAGI. Trimming took 2 bases from V and 2 from J, leaving 10 bases between them. The CDR3 is CASSYTPTTYEQYF. The CDR3, as DNA: TGTGCCAGCAGTTACACACCAACGACCTACGAGCAGTACTTC.

This clonotype turned up a few times. The chain employs TRBV7-2 and TRBJ2-3; 8 positions match TRBD2. The germline V gene encodes CDR1 SGHTA and CDR2 FQGNSA. CDR3 size: 17 residues. Trimming removed 5 bases from V and 4 bases from J; junction bases left unmatched: 14. The CDR3 region is CASSLTYGGAGADTQYF. The CDR3 nucleotides are TGTGCCAGCAGCCTAACGTACGGGGGGGCTGGGGCAGATACGCAGTATTTT.

There are a few counts of this clonotype. The rearrangement joins TRBV12-3 or TRBV12-4 to TRBJ2-1; 7 bases agree with TRBD1. CDR3 length: 15 amino acids. Trimming took 7 bases from V and 3 from J; bases not matched to a gene: 9. The CDR3 DNA is TGTGCCAGCACCCTGGAGGCAGGGGGCTACAATGAGCAGTTCTTC. Its protein is CASTLEAGGYNEQFF.

A few counts support this clonotype. The chain combines TRBV4-3 with TRBJ2-7; TRBD2 agrees at 8 bases. After removal of 1 base from V and 0 bases from J, the junction contained 2 bases not matched to a gene. Germline-derived CDR1 and CDR2 are LGHNA and YSLEER. This CDR3 has 15 residues. Here the CDR3 DNA reads TGCGCCAGCAGCCAAGTTAGCGGGAACTCCTACGAGCAGTACTTC. Its translation: CASSQVSGNSYEQYF.

This clonotype has ten or more counts. V is TRBV6-6 and J is TRBJ1-6; TRBD1 is a possible D gene (5 bases). Trimming shortened V by 2 bases and J by 7 bases, and 9 bases separated the two germline ends. The length of the CDR3 is 14 residues. Germline V lookup: CDR1 MNHNY, CDR2 SVGAGI (reference sequence). The CDR3 DNA reads as TGTGCCAGCAGTTACGACAGCCCGAATTCACCCCTCCACTTT. Protein: CASSYDSPNSPLHF.

This clonotype appeared a few times. The V and J genes are TRBV7-9 and TRBJ1-2; TRBD1 is a possible D gene (6 bases). CDR1 is SEHNR and CDR2 is FQNEAQ in the germline V gene (reference sequence). Trimming left V 10 bases short and J 8 bases short, with 20 bases between. CDR3 length equals 13 residues. CDR3 nucleotides: TGTGCCACCTCAGACGGGGGGCGAGGCGGCTACACCTTC. This translates into CATSDGGRGGYTF.

In this sample, this clonotype turned up a few times. This chain links TRBV24-1 with TRBJ2-1; 7 nucleotides agree with TRBD1. CDR1 and CDR2 (germline): KGHDR, SFDVKD. The CDR3 is 16 residues long. V shed 3 bases and J 5 bases; nucleotides not matched to a gene: 9. The CDR3 region has the DNA TGTGCCACCAGTGATCTACCGGGACAGCCTAACAATGAGCAGTTCTTC. Amino acids: CATSDLPGQPNNEQFF.

The genes are TRBV14 and TRBJ1-6; D gene unclear. Germline loops: CDR1 SGHDN, CDR2 FVKESK. This CDR3 spans 13 amino acids. Between the trimmed V and J ends, which lost 1 base and 9 bases, there was a span of 7 bases. CDR3 in amino acids: CASSQGAVSPLHF. The DNA of the CDR3 is TGTGCCAGCAGCCAAGGAGCTGTTTCACCCCTCCACTTT.

This clonotype was counted many times. The chain links TRBV5-1 to TRBJ2-2; 8 bases are a match to TRBD1. The CDR3 runs 14 residues. In germline, CDR1 is SGHRS, CDR2 YFSETQ. The V segment lost 4 bases and the J segment 4 bases; nucleotides outside the gene matches: 3. CDR3 coding DNA: TGCGCCAGCAGCCCTACAGGGGGCACCGGGGAGCTGTTTTTT. The encoded protein is CASSPTGGTGELFF. Full variable domain (remainder filled in from reference TRBV5-1 and TRBJ2-2): KAGVTQTPRYLIKTRGQQVTLSCSPISGHRSVSWYQQTPGQGLQFLFEYFSETQRNKGNFPGRFSGRQFSNSRSEMNVSTLELGDSALYLCASSPTGGTGELFFGEGSRLTVL.

V gene TRBV7-8 combines with J gene TRBJ2-3; D remains ambiguous. The CDR3 is made up of 19 amino acids. Trimming took off 1 base at V and 1 base at J, with 21 bases between the two ends. Looked up from germline, CDR1 is SGHVS and CDR2 is FQNEAQ. The CDR3 DNA is TGTGCCAGCAGCTTAGAGGGCGACAAGGAGAACGAAGGCACAGATACGCAGTATTTT. Translation gives CASSLEGDKENEGTDTQYF.